This T cell receptor beta chain was sequenced during a study of technical replicates of blood from four donors. Profiling relied on immunoSEQ multiplex PCR, and the TCRdb table lists in-frame clones only, not all of them. The sample has about 44,000 clones; 96% are singletons. Germline-derived CDR1 and CDR2 are SGHVS and FNYEAQ. V was cut by 2 bases and J by 7 bases, with 5 bases left in between. This CDR3 region has 12 residues. The sample taken for sequencing was T cells isolated from PBMCs. The chain has TRBV7-6 and TRBJ2-2, with a possible D match to TRBD2 (5 bases). This TCR derives from a human donor in good health. The CDR3 protein is CASSLSGGELFF. The CDR3 DNA reads as TGTGCCAGCAGCTTAAGCGGCGGGGAGCTGTTTTTT.